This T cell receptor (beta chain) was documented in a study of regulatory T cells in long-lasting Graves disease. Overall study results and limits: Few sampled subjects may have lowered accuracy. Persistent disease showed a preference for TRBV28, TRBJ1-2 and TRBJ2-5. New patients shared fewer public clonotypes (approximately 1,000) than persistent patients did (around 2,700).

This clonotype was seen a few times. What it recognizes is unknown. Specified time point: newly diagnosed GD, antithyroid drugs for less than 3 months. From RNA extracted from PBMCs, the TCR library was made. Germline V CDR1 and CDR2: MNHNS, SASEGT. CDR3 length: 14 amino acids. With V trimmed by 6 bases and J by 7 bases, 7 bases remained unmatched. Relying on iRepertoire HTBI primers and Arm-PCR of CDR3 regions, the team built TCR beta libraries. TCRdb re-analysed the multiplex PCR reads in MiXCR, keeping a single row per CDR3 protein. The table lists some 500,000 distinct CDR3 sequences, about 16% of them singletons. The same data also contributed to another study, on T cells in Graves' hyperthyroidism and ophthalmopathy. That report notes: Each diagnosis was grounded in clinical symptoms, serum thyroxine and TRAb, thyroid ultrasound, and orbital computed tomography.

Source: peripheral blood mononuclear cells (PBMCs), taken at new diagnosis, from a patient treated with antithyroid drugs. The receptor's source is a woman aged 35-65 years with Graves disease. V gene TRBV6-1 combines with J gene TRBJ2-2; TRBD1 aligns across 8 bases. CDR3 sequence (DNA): TGTGCCAGCAGACGGACAGGGTCGATCGGGGAGCTGTTTTTT. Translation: CASRRTGSIGELFF.